This T cell receptor (beta chain) appears in the sequencing data of a study of OX40 agonist ivuxolimab in advanced cancers. Study-wide context: It was ivuxolimab, an agonistic anti-OX40 (CD134) antibody, that patients were treated with.

The data were produced by immunoSEQ multiplex PCR, yet TCRdb's version contains in-frame clones alone and is incomplete. The data hold 75,000 to 95,000 clones, with under 95% observed a single time. Points from the study as a whole: Among the least clonally expanded were partial responders at 0.1-3.0 mg/kg.

V shed 0 bases and J shed 7 bases, with 21 bases lying between them. This CDR3 region has 17 residues. Germline loops: CDR1 MGHRA, CDR2 YSYEKL. Concerning this clone: What it recognizes is unknown.

The chain employs TRBV4-1 and TRBJ2-5, with D perhaps matching TRBD2 (7 bases). Material: CD4+ or CD8+ T cells sorted from blood, obtained in a trial of the OX40 agonist ivuxolimab. The sequence was obtained from an adult with an advanced solid tumor such as melanoma, head and neck, liver or kidney cancer. In nucleotides, the CDR3 is TGCGCCAGCAGCCAAGATAGGGACGGGGGGCCCCGTGGGACCCAGTACTTC. Its protein product is CASSQDRDGGPRGTQYF.